The clone carrying this T cell receptor beta chain was seen a handful of times. Investigators isolated RNA and reverse transcribed it into cDNA to act as the sequencing template. Clones were sequenced by immunoSEQ multiplex PCR, and TCRdb holds only the in-frame ones, with some missing. This sample has a few hundred thousand clones, with 35% to 45% found just once. The treatment: oral pan-JAK inhibitor, 5-10 mg twice daily. The germline V and J ends were trimmed by 0 bases and 9 bases, with 10 bases remaining between them. The germline gives CDR1 SGDLS, CDR2 YYNGEE. The CDR3 is 13 residues long. This record belongs to a study of CD8+ T cells in alopecia areata.

This TCR was sampled from a human donor with alopecia areata. The sequencing here drew on CD4+ T cells sorted from blood, taken at approximately week 34, from a patient treated with tofacitinib. The rearrangement links TRBV9 to TRBJ2-1, with D perhaps matching TRBD2 (5 bases). CDR3 coding DNA: TGTGCCAGCAGCGTAGTTGTTGCGGGTGAGCAGTTCTTC. The encoded protein is CASSVVVAGEQFF.